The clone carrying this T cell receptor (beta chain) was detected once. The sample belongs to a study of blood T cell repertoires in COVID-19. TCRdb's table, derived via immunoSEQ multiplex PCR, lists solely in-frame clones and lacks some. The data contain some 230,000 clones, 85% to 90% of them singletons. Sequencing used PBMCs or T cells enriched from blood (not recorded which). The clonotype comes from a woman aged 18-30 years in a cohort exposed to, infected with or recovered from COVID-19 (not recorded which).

CDR3 loop: CASRGTSVHEQFF. As DNA, the CDR3 is TGTGCCAGCAGGGGGACTAGCGTTCATGAGCAGTTCTTC. V and J are TRBV2 and TRBJ2-1; 10 bases line up with TRBD2. CDR3 length: 13 amino acids. Trimming cost V 6 bases and J 8 bases; bases outside gene matches: 4. In germline, CDR1 is SNHLY, CDR2 FYNNEI.